This T cell receptor (beta chain) was recorded in a study of beta chain features in type 1 diabetes. Study-wide background: Age, gender, cell numbers and subset yield matched between patients and controls.

This clone has a handful of counts. Its antigen is unidentified. The length of the CDR3 is 15 residues. V lost 1 base and J lost 9; bases outside the gene matches: 6. Germline CDR1 MGHRA, CDR2 YSYEKL. Overall study findings and caveats: Shorter TCRB CDR3s, moderately but significantly so, marked every one of the four CD4+ subsets in Type 1 diabetes patients. The naive, central memory and Treg TCRB repertoires looked more alike in patients than they did in healthy donors.

By way of CD45RO/CCR7/CD25/CD127/CD95/CD27, the CD4+ regulatory, stem cell-like memory, central memory and naive cells were sorted. Expressed TCRB transcripts were sequenced because the entire RNA isolate underwent reverse transcription. Sequencing used immunoSEQ multiplex PCR; TCRdb keeps in-frame clones, though not all of them. The sample records 150,000 to 200,000 clones, 9% to 10% being singletons. The TCR comes from a woman between 18 and 29 years old in good health. Sequenced material: central memory CD4+ T cells from blood. The rearrangement uses TRBV4-1 and TRBJ2-1, with 10 bases identical to TRBD2. CDR3 protein: CASSQGTSGGGEQFF. CDR3 coding DNA: TGCGCCAGCAGCCAAGGGACTAGCGGAGGCGGTGAGCAGTTCTTC.